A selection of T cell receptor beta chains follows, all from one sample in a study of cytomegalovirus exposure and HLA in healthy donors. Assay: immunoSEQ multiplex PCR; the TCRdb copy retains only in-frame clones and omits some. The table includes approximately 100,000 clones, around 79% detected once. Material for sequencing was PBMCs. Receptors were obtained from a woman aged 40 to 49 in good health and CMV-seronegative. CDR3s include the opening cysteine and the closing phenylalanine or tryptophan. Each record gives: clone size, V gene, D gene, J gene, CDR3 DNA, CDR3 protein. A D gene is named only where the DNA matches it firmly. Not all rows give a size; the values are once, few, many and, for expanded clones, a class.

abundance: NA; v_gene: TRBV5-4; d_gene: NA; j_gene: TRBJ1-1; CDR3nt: TGTGCCAGCAGCCGTCCTAACACTGAAGCTTTCTTT; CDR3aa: CASSRPNTEAFF
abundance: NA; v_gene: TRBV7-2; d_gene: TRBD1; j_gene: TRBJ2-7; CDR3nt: TGTGCCAGCAGCCTTCAGGGGGAAGGCGAGCAGTACTTC; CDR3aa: CASSLQGEGEQYF
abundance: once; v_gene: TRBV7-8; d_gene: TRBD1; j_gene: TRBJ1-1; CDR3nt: TGTGCCAGCAGCCCGACAGGGTACACTGAAGCTTTCTTT; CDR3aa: CASSPTGYTEAFF
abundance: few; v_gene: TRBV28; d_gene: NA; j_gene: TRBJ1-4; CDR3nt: TGTGCCATCCGAAGGGGGATTCAGGAAAAACTGTTTTTT; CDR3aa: CAIRRGIQEKLFF
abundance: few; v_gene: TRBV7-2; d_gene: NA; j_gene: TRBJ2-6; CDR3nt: TGTGCCAGCAGCTTAGGGGCAGGGGCTGGGGCCAACGTCCTGACTTTC; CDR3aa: CASSLGAGAGANVLTF
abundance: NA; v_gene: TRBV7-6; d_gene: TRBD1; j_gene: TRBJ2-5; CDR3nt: TGTGCCAGCAGCTTAGGCCCCAGGGGGCGCGAGACCCAGTACTTC; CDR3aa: CASSLGPRGRETQYF
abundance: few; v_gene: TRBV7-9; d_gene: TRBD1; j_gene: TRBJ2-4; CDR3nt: TGTGCCAGCAGCCTCTCGGTATGGCAGGGGGCCGCGGTTGGCATTCAGTACTTC; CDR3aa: CASSLSVWQGAAVGIQYF
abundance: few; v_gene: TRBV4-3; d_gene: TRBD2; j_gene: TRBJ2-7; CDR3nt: TGCGCCAGCAGCCAAGACGTAGGGTCTAGCGGCTTCTACGAGCAGTACTTC; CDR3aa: CASSQDVGSSGFYEQYF
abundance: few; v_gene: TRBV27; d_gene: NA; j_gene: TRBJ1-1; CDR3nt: TGTGCCAGCAGTTTATCGAAGGACACCACTGAAGCTTTCTTT; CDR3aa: CASSLSKDTTEAFF
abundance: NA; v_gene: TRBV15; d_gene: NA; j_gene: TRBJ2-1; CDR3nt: TGTGCCACCAGCAACACACTAAATGAGCAGTTCTTC; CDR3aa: CATSNTLNEQFF
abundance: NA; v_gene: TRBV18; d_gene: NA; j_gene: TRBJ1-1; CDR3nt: TGTGCCAGCTCACCTAATCATGGGGCTTCTCTCACTGAAGCTTTCTTT; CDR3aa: CASSPNHGASLTEAFF
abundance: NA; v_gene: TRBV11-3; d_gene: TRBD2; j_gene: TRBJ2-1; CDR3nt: TGTGCCAGCAGCTTAATCGGTTGGAGCGGGAGGGCCGACAATGAGCAGTTCTTC; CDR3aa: CASSLIGWSGRADNEQFF
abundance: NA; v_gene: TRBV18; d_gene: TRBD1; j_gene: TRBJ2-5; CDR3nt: TGTGCCAGCTCATTGACAGGGGAAGAGACCCAGTACTTC; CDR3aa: CASSLTGEETQYF
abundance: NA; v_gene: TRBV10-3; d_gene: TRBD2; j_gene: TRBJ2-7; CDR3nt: TGTGCCATCAGTTCAAGCGGGGTCATGTCGGACGAGCAGTACTTC; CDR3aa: CAISSSGVMSDEQYF
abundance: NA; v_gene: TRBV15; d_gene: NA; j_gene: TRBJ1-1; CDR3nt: TGTGCCACCAGTACCCCCCTGGGGGAGGGGGTGACCACTGAAGCTTTCTTT; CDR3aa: CATSTPLGEGVTTEAFF
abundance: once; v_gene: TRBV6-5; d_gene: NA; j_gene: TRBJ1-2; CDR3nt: TGTGCCAGCAGTTCGACAGGACCATATGGCTACACCTTC; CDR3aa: CASSSTGPYGYTF
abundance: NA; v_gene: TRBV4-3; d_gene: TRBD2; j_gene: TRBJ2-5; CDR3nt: TGCGCCAGCAGCCAAGGCGGAAAAGCCTTAGCGGGAGGCTACCAAGAGACCCAGTACTTC; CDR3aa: CASSQGGKALAGGYQETQYF
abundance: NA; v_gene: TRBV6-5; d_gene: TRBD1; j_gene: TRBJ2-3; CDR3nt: TGTGCCAGCAGTAAAAACAGGGGTGGCACAGATACGCAGTATTTT; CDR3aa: CASSKNRGGTDTQYF
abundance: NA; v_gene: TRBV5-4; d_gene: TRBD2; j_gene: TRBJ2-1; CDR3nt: TGTGCCAGCAGCTTGGACAGCGGGACCCACAATGAGCAGTTCTTC; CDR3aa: CASSLDSGTHNEQFF
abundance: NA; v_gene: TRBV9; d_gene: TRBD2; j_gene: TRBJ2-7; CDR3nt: TGTGCCAGCAGCGTCATCAGACGTCTAGCGGGGAGATTTTACTACGAGCAGTACTTC; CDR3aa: CASSVIRRLAGRFYYEQYF
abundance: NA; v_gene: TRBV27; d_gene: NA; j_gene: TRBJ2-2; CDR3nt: TGTGCCAGCAGTCCGATAGGGGACGGGGAGCTGTTTTTT; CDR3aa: CASSPIGDGELFF
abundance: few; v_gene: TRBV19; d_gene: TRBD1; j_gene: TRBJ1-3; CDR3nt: TGTGCCAGTAAGGACAGGACAGGGAGAGAAAACACCATATATTTT; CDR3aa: CASKDRTGRENTIYF
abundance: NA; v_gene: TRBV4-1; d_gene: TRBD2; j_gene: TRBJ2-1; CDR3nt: TGCGCCAGCAGCCAACCCCAGCGGGGCAGGCACAATGAGCAGTTCTTC; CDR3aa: CASSQPQRGRHNEQFF